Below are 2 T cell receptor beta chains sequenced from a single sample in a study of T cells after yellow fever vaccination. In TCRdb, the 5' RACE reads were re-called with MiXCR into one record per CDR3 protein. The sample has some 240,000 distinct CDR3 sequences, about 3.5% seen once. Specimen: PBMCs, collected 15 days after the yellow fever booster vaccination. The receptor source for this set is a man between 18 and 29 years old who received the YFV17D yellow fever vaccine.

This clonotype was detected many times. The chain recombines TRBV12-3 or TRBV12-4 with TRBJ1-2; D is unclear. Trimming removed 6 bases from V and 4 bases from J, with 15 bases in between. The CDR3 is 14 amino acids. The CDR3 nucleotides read TGTGCCAGCAGAGCGTCGGGAATTGGCTATGGCTACACCTTC. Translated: CASRASGIGYGYTF.

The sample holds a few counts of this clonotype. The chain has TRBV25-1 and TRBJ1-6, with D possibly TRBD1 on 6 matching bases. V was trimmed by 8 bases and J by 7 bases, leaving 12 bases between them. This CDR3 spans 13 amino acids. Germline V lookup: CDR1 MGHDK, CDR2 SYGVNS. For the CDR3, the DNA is TGTGCCAGCCAGGGGTTCGAGAATTCACCCCTCCACTTT. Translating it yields CASQGFENSPLHF. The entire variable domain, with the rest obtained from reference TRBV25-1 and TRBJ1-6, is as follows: EADIYQTPRYLVIGTGKKITLECSQTMGHDKMYWYQQDPGMELHLIHYSYGVNSTEKGDLSSESTVSRIRTEHFPLTLESARPSHTSQYLCASQGFENSPLHFGNGTRLTVT.